The entry below gives a single TCR beta chain sequence along with its context. This record comes from a study of shared clonotypes between healthy human individuals. CD45RO negativity and positive selection for CCR7 defined naive CD8 cells, a population that excluded terminally differentiated effector memory CD45RA+ cells. TCRdb keeps only in-frame clones here, not all; method: immunoSEQ multiplex PCR. The data hold about 2.2 million clones, with just over 90% observed a single time. The germline CDR1 and CDR2 sequences are MNHEY and SMNVEV (reference sequence). The CDR3 covers 15 residues. Trimming cost V 7 bases and J 2 bases; bases outside gene matches: 8.

The chain recombines TRBV27 with TRBJ2-3; 8 bases align to TRBD1. The TCR originated in a man between 18 and 35 years old in good health. Some clones in this sample may be carry-over from other donors' samples. The sample consisted of naive CD8+ T cells from PBMCs. CDR3 sequence: CASTWDRSFTDTQYF. DNA for the CDR3: TGTGCCAGCACTTGGGACAGGTCTTTCACAGATACGCAGTATTTT.